Following are 7 T cell receptor beta chains from one sample sequenced in a study of blood T cell repertoires in COVID-19. Libraries were prepared by immunoSEQ multiplex PCR; TCRdb keeps only in-frame clonotypes and omits some of them. The table shows approximately 240,000 clones, with 83% occurring only once. Material: peripheral blood. The receptors were sampled from a human donor in a cohort sampled during active COVID-19.

This chain connects TRBV4-2 to TRBJ2-1; 11 bases fit TRBD2. CDR1 and CDR2 from the germline V gene are LGHNA and YNFKEQ. V was pared by 3 bases and J by 8 bases, with 12 bases of the junction left unmatched. This CDR3 is built from 17 residues. This CDR3 is CASSQGGASGRRDEQFF. The DNA of the CDR3 is TGTGCCAGCAGCCAGGGGGGGGCTAGCGGGAGGAGGGATGAGCAGTTCTTC.

V gene TRBV5-4 combines with J gene TRBJ2-7; TRBD1 is a possible D gene (6 bases). Germline V gives CDR1 SGHNT, CDR2 YYREEE (reference sequence). The V gene lost 5 bases and the J gene lost 3 bases, with 9 bases spanning the gap. The CDR3 has 12 residues. The CDR3 reads CASRGQDYEQYF. The CDR3 coding sequence is TGTGCCAGCAGGGGACAAGACTACGAGCAGTACTTC.

The chain joins TRBV6-1 to TRBJ1-2; 9 bases fit TRBD1. Germline CDR1 and CDR2: MNHNS and SASEGT. The CDR3 totals 16 residues. The trim removed 1 base at V and 5 bases at J, leaving 8 bases unmatched. CDR3 sequence reads: CASSEVMGQGSYGYTF. DNA of the CDR3: TGTGCCAGCAGTGAAGTTATGGGACAGGGATCTTATGGCTACACCTTC.

This clone was found once. The chain combines TRBV24-1 with TRBJ2-1; 10 bases are a match to TRBD2. Germline values: CDR1 KGHDR, CDR2 SFDVKD. V was pared by 9 bases and J by 6 bases, with 10 bases of the junction left unmatched. The CDR3 has 15 amino acids. CDR3: CATSLGGLARNEQFF. CDR3 bases: TGTGCCACCTCCTTAGGGGGACTAGCGCGCAATGAGCAGTTCTTC.

Remarks on this clone: Possible read error: a much larger clone is one base away. The rearrangement links TRBV27 to TRBJ2-7; TRBD2 aligns across 7 bases. Germline CDR1 reads MNHEY; CDR2 reads SMNVEV (reference sequence). This CDR3 has 15 residues. V was clipped by 4 bases and J by 3 bases; unmatched bases: 9. The CDR3 DNA reads TGTGCCAGCAGTTCACCGACTAGCAGGAGCTACGAGCAGTACTTC. This sequence encodes CASSSPTSRSYEQYF.

The V and J genes are TRBV7-6 and TRBJ1-5, with 8 bases that match TRBD1. The germline gives CDR1 SGHVS, CDR2 FNYEAQ. Trimming removed 4 bases from V and 6 bases from J; junction bases left unmatched: 5. The length of the CDR3 is 14 residues. The CDR3 DNA reads TGTGCCAGCAGCTCGGACAGGGAGGGTCAGCCCCAGCATTTT. Translating gives CASSSDREGQPQHF.

As for this clone: Given the absence of the conserved phenylalanine or tryptophan at the CDR3 end, a read error is likely. The limits of the CDR3 on the DNA are not certain, so only TCRdb's listed CDR3 is given. The chain uses TRBV5-1 and TRBJ1-4. Inclusive of both ends, the CDR3 amounts to 10 amino acids. Germline V CDR1 and CDR2: SGHRS, YFSETQ. This chain's CDR3 is CASSRGLESD.